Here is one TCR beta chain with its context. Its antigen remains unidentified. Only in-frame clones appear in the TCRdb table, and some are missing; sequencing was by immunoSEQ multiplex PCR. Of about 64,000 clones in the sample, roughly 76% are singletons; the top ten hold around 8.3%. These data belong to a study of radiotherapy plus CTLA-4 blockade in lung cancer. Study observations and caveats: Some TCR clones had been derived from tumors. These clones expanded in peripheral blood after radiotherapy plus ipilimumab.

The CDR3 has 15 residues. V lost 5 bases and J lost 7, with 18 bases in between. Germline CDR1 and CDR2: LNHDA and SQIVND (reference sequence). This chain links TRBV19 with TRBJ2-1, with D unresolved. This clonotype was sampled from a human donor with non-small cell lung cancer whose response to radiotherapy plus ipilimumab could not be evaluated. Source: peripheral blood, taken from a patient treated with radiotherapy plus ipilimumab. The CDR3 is CASSPPPPGRNEQFF. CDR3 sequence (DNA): TGTGCCAGTAGTCCACCGCCCCCGGGTAGGAATGAGCAGTTCTTC. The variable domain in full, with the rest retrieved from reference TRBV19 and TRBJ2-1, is DGGITQSPKYLFRKEGQNVTLSCEQNLNHDAMYWYRQDPGQGLRLIYYSQIVNDFQKGDIAEGYSVSREKKESFPLTVTSAQKNPTAFYLCASSPPPPGRNEQFFGPGTRLTVL.